This TCR beta chain appears in the sequencing data of a study of PD-L1 blockade in urothelial cancer. The overall study: Blood samples contained a median 141,255 T cells. Study observations and caveats: Below-median pretreatment blood TCR clonality was associated with improved progression-free and overall survival.

As for this clone: The antigen is undetermined.

The assay was immunoSEQ multiplex PCR, and TCRdb's table has in-frame clones only and misses some. The sample has about 43,000 clones; around 82% are singletons. Time point: pretreatment peripheral blood. Patient disease was locally advanced or metastatic urothelial carcinoma. Pretreatment and on-treatment blood mononuclear cell samples were taken, totaling between 1 and 8 time points per patient. This receptor was identified in a man aged 55 to 69 with urothelial cancer. The input for sequencing was PBMCs, taken around atezolizumab (anti-PD-L1) treatment.

The chain's CDR3 is CASSLERSSYNEQFF. The CDR3 coding sequence is TGTGCCAGCAGCTTAGAGCGGAGCTCCTACAATGAGCAGTTCTTC. The V call is TRBV7-2, the J call TRBJ2-1, with D possibly matching TRBD2 (5 bases). CDR1 SGHTA and CDR2 FQGNSA come from the germline V gene. Trimming stripped 1 base from V and 0 bases from J, with 7 bases between. The CDR3 runs 15 residues.